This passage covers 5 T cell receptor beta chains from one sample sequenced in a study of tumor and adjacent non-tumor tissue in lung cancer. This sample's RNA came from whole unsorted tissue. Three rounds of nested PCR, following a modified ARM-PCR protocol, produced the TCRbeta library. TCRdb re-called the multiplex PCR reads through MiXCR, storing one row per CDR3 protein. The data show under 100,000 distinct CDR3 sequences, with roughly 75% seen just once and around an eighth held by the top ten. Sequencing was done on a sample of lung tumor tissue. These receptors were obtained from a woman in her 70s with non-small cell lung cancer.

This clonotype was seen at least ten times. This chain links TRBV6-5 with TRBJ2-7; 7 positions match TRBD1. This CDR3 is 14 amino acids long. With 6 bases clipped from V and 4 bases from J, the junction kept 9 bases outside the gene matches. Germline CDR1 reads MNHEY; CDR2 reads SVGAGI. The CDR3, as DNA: TGTGCCAGCAGCCTGACCTGGGACAGTTACGAGCAGTACTTC. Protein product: CASSLTWDSYEQYF.

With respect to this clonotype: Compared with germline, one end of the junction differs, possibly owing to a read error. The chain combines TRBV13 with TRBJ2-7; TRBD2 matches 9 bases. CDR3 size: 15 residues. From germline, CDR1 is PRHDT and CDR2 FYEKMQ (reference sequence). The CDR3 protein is CTSSLVAGAPGEQYF. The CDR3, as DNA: TGTACCAGCAGCTTAGTAGCGGGAGCTCCTGGCGAGCAGTACTTC.

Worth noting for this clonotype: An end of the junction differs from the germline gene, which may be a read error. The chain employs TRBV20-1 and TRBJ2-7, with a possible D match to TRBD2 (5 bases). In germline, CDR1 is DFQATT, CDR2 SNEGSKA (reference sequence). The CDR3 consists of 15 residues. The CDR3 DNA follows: TGCAGTGCTCCTCCAGCCAGCGGAGCCGGCTACGAGCGGTACTTC. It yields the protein CSAPPASGAGYERYF.

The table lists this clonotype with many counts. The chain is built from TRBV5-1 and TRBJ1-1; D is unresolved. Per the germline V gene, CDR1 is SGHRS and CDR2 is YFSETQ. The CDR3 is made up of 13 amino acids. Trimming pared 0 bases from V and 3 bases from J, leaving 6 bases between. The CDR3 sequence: CASSLGFDTEAFF. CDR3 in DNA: TGCGCCAGCAGCTTGGGATTCGACACTGAAGCTTTCTTT.

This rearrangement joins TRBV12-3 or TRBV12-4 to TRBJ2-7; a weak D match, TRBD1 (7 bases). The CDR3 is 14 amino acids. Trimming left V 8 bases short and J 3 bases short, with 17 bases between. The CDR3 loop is CASGMRDSLYEQYF. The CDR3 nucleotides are TGTGCCAGCGGTATGCGGGACAGCCTCTACGAGCAGTACTTC.